One and the same sample provided the 32 T cell receptor beta chains below, sequenced in a study of CD8+ T cells in alopecia areata. Sample treatment: oral pan-JAK inhibitor, 5-10 mg twice daily. cDNA prepared by RNA extraction and subsequent reverse transcription served as the template for sequencing. Repertoires were generated with immunoSEQ multiplex PCR, while TCRdb's copy carries only in-frame clones and drops some. Found here are 110,000 to 150,000 clones, roughly 54% of them singletons; the top ten hold 15% to 20%. The input for sequencing was CD8+ T cells sorted from blood, taken at week 4, from a patient treated with tofacitinib. The receptors shown here come from a human donor with alopecia areata.

This clone is medium-sized by share. At the DNA level, this CDR3 is encoded by other sequences in the same sample as well. The chain links TRBV7-9 to TRBJ2-7; D is unresolved. Germline CDR1 reads SEHNR; CDR2 reads FQNEAQ (reference sequence). V lost 5 bases and J lost 0, with 5 bases in between. The CDR3 contains 12 residues. In DNA form, the CDR3 reads TGTGCCAGCAGCCCGAGCTCCTACGAGCAGTACTTC. It is translated as CASSPSSYEQYF.

This chain uses TRBV7-2 with TRBJ1-5, with unresolved D. Germline V gives CDR1 SGHTA, CDR2 FQGNSA. V lost 5 bases and J 0 bases, leaving 5 bases between the germline ends. This CDR3 is 13 amino acids long. CDR3 sequence: CASSPYSNQPQHF. The CDR3 DNA follows: TGTGCCAGCAGCCCGTATAGCAATCAGCCCCAGCATTTT.

The chain employs TRBV6-5 and TRBJ1-5; D is perhaps TRBD1 (6 bases). This CDR3 is 14 amino acids long. The ends were cut back, 2 bases at V and 5 bases at J, with 10 bases in the middle. The germline gives CDR1 MNHEY, CDR2 SVGAGI. CDR3 DNA: TGTGCCAGCAGTTACCGTGAGGGGGATCAGCCCCAGCATTTT. It is translated as CASSYREGDQPQHF.

In its sample, this clone was seen a few times. The V and J genes are TRBV5-4 and TRBJ1-1; 8 bases align to TRBD1. The junction had 6 bases not matched to a gene; V was cut back by 4 bases and J by 10 bases. The CDR3 has 12 amino acids. Germline V CDR1 and CDR2: SGHNT, YYREEE (reference sequence). For the CDR3, the DNA is TGTGCCAGCAGCACCGGACAGGGAGGAGCTTTCTTT. Translation: CASSTGQGGAFF.

The gene calls are TRBV6-5 and TRBJ2-3; D is ambiguous. The CDR3 sequence is 13 residues long. V was pared by 8 bases and J by 2 bases, with 11 bases between. The germline V gene encodes CDR1 MNHEY and CDR2 SVGAGI. The CDR3 DNA reads as TGTGCCAGCCAGGTCCTATCCACAGATACGCAGTATTTT. It translates to CASQVLSTDTQYF.

This clone was detected a few times. The chain's CDR3 is CASSVTGTGTYGYTF. The DNA of the CDR3 is TGTGCCAGCAGCGTCACCGGGACAGGGACCTATGGCTACACCTTC. The chain combines TRBV9 with TRBJ1-2, with TRBD1 identical over 9 bases. The CDR3 has 15 residues. Germline V gene data show CDR1 as SGDLS and CDR2 as YYNGEE. With 2 bases clipped from V and 4 bases from J, the junction kept 6 bases outside the gene matches.

This clone came up a few times. The chain couples TRBV7-6 to TRBJ1-1; D perhaps matches TRBD1 (5 bases). Trimming stripped 5 bases from V and 0 bases from J, with 19 bases between. CDR1 and CDR2 (germline): SGHVS, FNYEAQ. The CDR3 totals 17 residues. CDR3 sequence: CASSPRLAGRVNTEAFF. As DNA, the CDR3 is TGTGCCAGCAGCCCCCGCTTGGCAGGGAGGGTGAACACTGAAGCTTTCTTT.

The CDR3 sequence: CASSLVTGSSYEQYF. The DNA of the CDR3 is TGCGCCAGCAGCTTGGTAACAGGGAGCTCCTACGAGCAGTACTTC. This rearrangement joins TRBV5-1 to TRBJ2-7; weak D call: TRBD1 (6 bases). Germline CDR1 reads SGHRS; CDR2 reads YFSETQ. CDR3 size: 15 residues. The germline V and J ends were trimmed by 0 bases and 0 bases, with 10 bases remaining between them. Variable domain in full (rest from reference TRBV5-1 and TRBJ2-7): KAGVTQTPRYLIKTRGQQVTLSCSPISGHRSVSWYQQTPGQGLQFLFEYFSETQRNKGNFPGRFSGRQFSNSRSEMNVSTLELGDSALYLCASSLVTGSSYEQYFGPGTRLTVT.

The chain recombines TRBV13 with TRBJ2-5, with 8 bases fitting TRBD2. This CDR3 has 16 residues. Germline V CDR1 and CDR2: PRHDT, FYEKMQ (reference sequence). The J segment lost 4 bases and the V segment lost 0 bases, leaving 7 bases of the junction unmatched. CDR3 sequence reads: CASSLGVGGAAETQYF. The CDR3 coding sequence is TGTGCCAGCAGCTTAGGTGTCGGGGGGGCCGCAGAGACCCAGTACTTC.

CDR3 sequence reads: CACRDQKNEQFF. As DNA, the CDR3 is TGTGCCTGCCGGGACCAGAAAAATGAGCAGTTCTTC. The V gene is TRBV30, the J gene TRBJ2-1; D might be TRBD1 or TRBD2, each matching 5 bases. The CDR3 consists of 12 residues. Germline V gene sequence: CDR1 GTSNPN, CDR2 SVGIG (reference sequence). Trimming removed 6 bases from V and 7 bases from J, with 13 bases in between. Drawing the rest from reference TRBV30 and TRBJ2-1, the complete variable domain is SQTIHQWPATLVQPVGSPLSLECTVEGTSNPNLYWYRQAAGRGLQLLFYSVGIGQISSEVPQNLSASRPQDRQFILSSKKLLLSDSGFYLCACRDQKNEQFFGPGTRLTVL.

The chain combines TRBV14 with TRBJ2-1; 7 nucleotides agree with TRBD2. The V gene's germline CDR1 is SGHDN and CDR2 FVKESK. The CDR3 has 13 residues. The V and J ends lost 1 base and 6 bases, in that order; junction bases with no gene match: 0. The CDR3 protein is CASSQAGGNEQFF. As DNA, the CDR3 is TGTGCCAGCAGCCAAGCGGGAGGCAATGAGCAGTTCTTC.

Turning to this clone: Other DNA sequences in the sample encode the same CDR3. The rearrangement joins TRBV27 to TRBJ1-2; D is ambiguous. CDR3 length: 16 residues. From germline, CDR1 is MNHEY and CDR2 SMNVEV (reference sequence). Trimming removed 1 base at V and 2 bases at J, with 14 bases between. CDR3 residues: CASSLLARATNYGYTF. For the CDR3, the DNA is TGTGCCAGCAGTTTATTAGCCCGGGCCACCAACTATGGCTACACCTTC.

This sequence joins TRBV27 and TRBJ2-7; 9 bases map to TRBD1. Germline V gene lookup returns CDR1 MNHEY and CDR2 SMNVEV (reference sequence). This CDR3 contains 14 residues. V was clipped by 5 bases and J by 4 bases; unmatched bases: 6. DNA of the CDR3: TGTGCCAGCAGTGACGGGACAGGGATGTACGAGCAGTACTTC. Residues: CASSDGTGMYEQYF.

The chain uses TRBV5-6 and TRBJ1-2, with TRBD1 matching over 10 bases. The CDR3 extends over 16 amino acids. Unmatched junction bases numbered 10, after V lost 1 base and J lost 7 bases. Germline V gene sequence: CDR1 SGHDT, CDR2 YYEEEE. CDR3 amino acids: CASSLLETGGWIGYTF. In nucleotides, the CDR3 is TGTGCCAGCAGCTTGCTTGAGACAGGGGGCTGGATTGGCTACACCTTC.

J is TRBJ2-6 and V is TRBV9; D remains unclear. CDR1 is SGDLS and CDR2 is YYNGEE in the germline V gene. CDR3 length: 17 residues. V lost 2 bases, J lost 4 bases, and 16 bases lay in between. CDR3 sequence (DNA): TGTGCCAGCAGCGTTAACAGAAGCCCCGTCGGGGCCAACGTCCTGACTTTC. Translated: CASSVNRSPVGANVLTF.

V and J are TRBV4-1 and TRBJ2-3; D is uncertain. CDR3 length: 14 residues. The germline V and J ends were trimmed by 0 bases and 8 bases, with 12 bases remaining between them. Germline CDR1 MGHRA, CDR2 YSYEKL. The CDR3 loop reads CASSQEGKGPTQYF. The CDR3 nucleotides read TGCGCCAGCAGCCAAGAAGGTAAAGGGCCTACGCAGTATTTT.

This clone was picked up a small number of times. One end of the junction varies from germline; a read error may be responsible. The gene calls are TRBV6-5 and TRBJ1-2; 7 bases align to TRBD1. The CDR3 consists of 12 residues. CDR1 and CDR2 from the germline V gene are MNHEY and SVGAGI. The CDR3 spells CAISTGDYGYTF. The CDR3 DNA reads TGTGCCATCAGTACAGGGGACTATGGCTACACCTTC.

This sequence joins TRBV5-6 and TRBJ2-5; D not resolved. The CDR3 is 11 residues long. Germline CDR1 and CDR2: SGHDT and YYEEEE. V gave up 1 base and J gave up 4 bases, with 2 bases separating them. The CDR3 coding sequence is TGTGCCAGCAGCTTGTCAGAGACCCAGTACTTC. It codes for CASSLSETQYF.

The gene calls are TRBV30 and TRBJ2-7, with 16 bases fitting TRBD2. CDR3 size: 15 residues. In germline, CDR1 is GTSNPN, CDR2 SVGIG (reference sequence). The J segment lost 5 bases and the V segment lost 7 bases, leaving 8 bases of the junction unmatched. In DNA form, the CDR3 reads TGTGCCTATGCCGGGACTAGCGGGGGGGCCCACGAGCAGTACTTC. Translation gives CAYAGTSGGAHEQYF. Full variable domain (missing parts from reference TRBV30 and TRBJ2-7): SQTIHQWPATLVQPVGSPLSLECTVEGTSNPNLYWYRQAAGRGLQLLFYSVGIGQISSEVPQNLSASRPQDRQFILSSKKLLLSDSGFYLCAYAGTSGGAHEQYFGPGTRLTVT.

The J gene is TRBJ2-7, the V gene TRBV5-6; D uncertain. Germline CDR1 is SGHDT and CDR2 is YYEEEE. The CDR3 spans 13 residues. The V gene lost 2 bases and the J gene lost 3 bases, with 9 bases spanning the gap. The CDR3: CASSFSDLYEQYF. The CDR3 DNA reads TGTGCCAGCAGCTTTTCGGACCTCTACGAGCAGTACTTC.

This clone was found a few times. This chain links TRBV10-3 with TRBJ2-7; a weak D match, TRBD1 (5 bases). Trimming cost V 3 bases and J 0 bases, with 21 bases left between them. CDR1 ENHRY and CDR2 SYGVKD come from the germline V gene. CDR3 size: 18 residues. CDR3 DNA sequence: TGTGCCATCAGTGAACCCGGGCAGGGCCCTACCAACTCCTACGAGCAGTACTTC. This translates into CAISEPGQGPTNSYEQYF.

This clone was seen only a few times. The chain joins TRBV6-5 to TRBJ2-3; TRBD2 matches 8 bases. Per the germline V gene, CDR1 is MNHEY and CDR2 is SVGAGI. The V segment lost 5 bases and the J segment 6 bases; nucleotides outside the gene matches: 4. This CDR3 spans 13 amino acids. CDR3 coding DNA: TGTGCCAGCAGTGACGGGGGGGCCGATACGCAGTATTTT. It yields the protein CASSDGGADTQYF.

This chain links TRBV7-8 with TRBJ2-5, with D maybe TRBD1 (5 bases). The CDR3 has 15 residues. Germline CDR1 and CDR2: SGHVS and FQNEAQ. Trimming stripped 4 bases from V and 2 bases from J, with 14 bases between. The chain's CDR3 is CASSSTGAPQETQYF. The CDR3 region has the DNA TGTGCCAGCAGCTCCACAGGCGCCCCACAAGAGACCCAGTACTTC.

The chain employs TRBV29-1 and TRBJ1-1; D is possibly TRBD1 (6 bases). This CDR3 spans 16 amino acids. Trimming stripped 6 bases from V and 0 bases from J, with 20 bases between. CDR1 and CDR2 from the germline V gene are SQVTM and ANQGSEA. The CDR3 protein is CSVGDKWADLNTEAFF. Here the CDR3 DNA reads TGCAGCGTGGGGGACAAGTGGGCCGATTTGAACACTGAAGCTTTCTTT.

The gene calls are TRBV2 and TRBJ2-1; the D is unclear. V lost 6 bases and J 7 bases, leaving 7 bases between the germline ends. This CDR3 comprises 11 residues. Germline V gives CDR1 SNHLY, CDR2 FYNNEI. The DNA for the CDR3 is TGTGCCAGCAGAACTGGGAATGAGCAGTTCTTC. Encoded protein: CASRTGNEQFF.

The V call is TRBV2, the J call TRBJ1-2; possible D gene TRBD1, 6 bases. The V gene's germline CDR1 is SNHLY and CDR2 FYNNEI. The CDR3 consists of 17 residues. V lost 6 bases to trimming and J lost 4 bases, with 24 bases between them. CDR3 bases: TGTGCCAGCAGGCGTTGGGACACCTCGCAGGGTACCTATGGCTACACCTTC. This sequence encodes CASRRWDTSQGTYGYTF. The entire variable domain, with the rest obtained from reference TRBV2 and TRBJ1-2, is as follows: EPEVTQTPSHQVTQMGQEVILRCVPISNHLYFYWYRQILGQKVEFLVSFYNNEISEKSEIFDDQFSVERPDGSNFTLKIRSTKLEDSAMYFCASRRWDTSQGTYGYTFGSGTRLTVV.

J is TRBJ1-1 and V is TRBV27; D unclear. Germline CDR1 is MNHEY and CDR2 is SMNVEV (reference sequence). The CDR3 has 13 residues. The V end was cut by 0 bases, the J end by 6 bases, with 8 bases between. In DNA, the CDR3 is TGTGCCAGCAGTTTATCGAAGTACGCTGAAGCTTTCTTT. Its protein is CASSLSKYAEAFF.

The V gene is TRBV7-9, the J gene TRBJ2-7; D gene uncertain. This CDR3 is 13 amino acids long. V gave up 5 bases and J gave up 3 bases, with 11 bases separating them. From germline, CDR1 is SEHNR and CDR2 FQNEAQ (reference sequence). CDR3 nucleotide sequence: TGTGCCAGCAGCCCAGAAGGAGACTACGAGCAGTACTTC. Translation gives CASSPEGDYEQYF.

The table lists this clone with many counts. The V and J genes are TRBV7-8 and TRBJ1-5; D unclear. Trimming took off 5 bases at V and 7 bases at J, with 12 bases between the two ends. The germline V gene encodes CDR1 SGHVS and CDR2 FQNEAQ. The CDR3 has 13 amino acids. The CDR3 nucleotides read TGTGCCAGCAGCCCACTGCCCGGCCAGCCCCAGCATTTT. Its protein is CASSPLPGQPQHF.

V gene TRBV29-1 combines with J gene TRBJ2-3, with D possibly TRBD2 on 7 matching bases. Trimming stripped 3 bases from V and 5 bases from J, with 15 bases between. This CDR3 has 14 residues. CDR1 is SQVTM and CDR2 is ANQGSEA in the germline V gene. The CDR3 DNA follows: TGCAGCGTTGACCCTGGGGGGGCCCTAGATACGCAGTATTTT. Residues: CSVDPGGALDTQYF.

The chain employs TRBV27 and TRBJ1-2; 7 positions agree with TRBD1. CDR3 size: 16 residues. V shed 6 bases, J shed 0 bases, and the junction held 10 bases outside the gene matches. Germline V gene sequence: CDR1 MNHEY, CDR2 SMNVEV (reference sequence). The CDR3 reads CASRVQGRFSNYGYTF. CDR3 sequence (DNA): TGTGCCAGCAGGGTACAGGGGCGATTTTCTAACTATGGCTACACCTTC.

The rearrangement uses TRBV30 and TRBJ1-2, with a weak D call TRBD1 (6 bases). V was cut by 5 bases and J by 3 bases, with 10 bases left in between. Germline-derived CDR1 and CDR2 are GTSNPN and SVGIG (reference sequence). This CDR3 is built from 12 residues. The CDR3 DNA is TGTGCCTGGGTAACAGGGTACTATGGCTACACCTTC. Translation: CAWVTGYYGYTF.